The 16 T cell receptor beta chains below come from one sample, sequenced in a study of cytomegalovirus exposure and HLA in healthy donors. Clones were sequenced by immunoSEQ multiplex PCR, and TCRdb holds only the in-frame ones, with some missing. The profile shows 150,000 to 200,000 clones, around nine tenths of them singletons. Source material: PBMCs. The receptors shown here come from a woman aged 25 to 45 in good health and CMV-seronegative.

The CDR3 region has the DNA TGTGCCAGCAGAAAGACTCCCACCCTCCTCGATGAGCAGTTCTTC. It is translated as CASRKTPTLLDEQFF. The V gene is TRBV2, the J gene TRBJ2-1, with no clear D. Trimming removed 6 bases at V and 8 bases at J, with 20 bases between. CDR1 and CDR2 from the germline V gene are SNHLY and FYNNEI. The CDR3 contains 15 residues.

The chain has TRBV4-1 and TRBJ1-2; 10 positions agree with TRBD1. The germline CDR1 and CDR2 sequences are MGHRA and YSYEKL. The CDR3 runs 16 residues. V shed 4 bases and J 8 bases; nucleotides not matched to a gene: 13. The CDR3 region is CASSLGQGTRGTGYTF. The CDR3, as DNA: TGCGCCAGCAGCCTGGGACAGGGGACTAGGGGTACCGGCTACACCTTC.

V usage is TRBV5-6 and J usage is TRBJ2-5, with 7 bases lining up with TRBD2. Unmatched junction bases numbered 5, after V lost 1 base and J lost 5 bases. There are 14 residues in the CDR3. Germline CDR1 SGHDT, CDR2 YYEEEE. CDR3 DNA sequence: TGTGCCAGCAGCTTGCCTAGCGGCGGGGAGACCCAGTACTTC. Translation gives CASSLPSGGETQYF.

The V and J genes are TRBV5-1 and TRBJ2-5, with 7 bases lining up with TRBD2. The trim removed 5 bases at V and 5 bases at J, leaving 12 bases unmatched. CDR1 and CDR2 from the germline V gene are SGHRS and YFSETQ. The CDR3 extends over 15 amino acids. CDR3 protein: CASRMLGEGEETQYF. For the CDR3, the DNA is TGCGCCAGCAGAATGTTGGGGGAGGGTGAGGAGACCCAGTACTTC.

Here the CDR3 reads CSVWGDSSGNTIYF. CDR3 nucleotides: TGCAGCGTCTGGGGGGACAGCTCTGGAAACACCATATATTTT. The J gene is TRBJ1-3, the V gene TRBV29-1; TRBD1 aligns across 7 bases. From germline, CDR1 is SQVTM and CDR2 ANQGSEA. The CDR3 sequence is 14 residues long. Losses at the gene ends were 6 bases for V and 0 bases for J; bases not matched to a gene: 5.

The CDR3 region is CASTSWDWGNEQYF. CDR3 sequence (DNA): TGTGCCAGCACCTCCTGGGACTGGGGTAACGAGCAGTACTTC. The V and J genes are TRBV6-6 and TRBJ2-7; TRBD2 might be the D (6 bases). Germline V gene lookup returns CDR1 MNHNY and CDR2 SVGAGI (reference sequence). The CDR3 has 14 amino acids. With 7 bases removed from V and 5 bases from J, the gap between germline ends came to 18 bases.

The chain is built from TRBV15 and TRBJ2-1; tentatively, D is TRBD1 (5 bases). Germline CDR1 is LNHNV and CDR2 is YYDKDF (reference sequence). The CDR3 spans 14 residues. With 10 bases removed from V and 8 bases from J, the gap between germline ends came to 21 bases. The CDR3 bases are TGTGCCAGCCGAGGACCAGGGCGCCTCGATGAGCAGTTCTTC. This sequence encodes CASRGPGRLDEQFF. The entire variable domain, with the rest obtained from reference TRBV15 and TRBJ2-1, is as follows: DAMVIQNPRYQVTQFGKPVTLSCSQTLNHNVMYWYQQKSSQAPKLLFHYYDKDFNNEADTPDNFQSRRPNTSFCFLDIRSPGLGDTAMYLCASRGPGRLDEQFFGPGTRLTVL.

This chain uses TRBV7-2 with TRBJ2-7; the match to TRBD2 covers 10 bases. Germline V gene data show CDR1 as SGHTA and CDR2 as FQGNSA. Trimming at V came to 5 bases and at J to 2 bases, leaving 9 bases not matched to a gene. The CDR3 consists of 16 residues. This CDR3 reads CASSDTGTSVTYEQYF. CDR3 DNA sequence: TGTGCCAGCAGCGATACCGGGACTAGCGTAACCTACGAGCAGTACTTC.

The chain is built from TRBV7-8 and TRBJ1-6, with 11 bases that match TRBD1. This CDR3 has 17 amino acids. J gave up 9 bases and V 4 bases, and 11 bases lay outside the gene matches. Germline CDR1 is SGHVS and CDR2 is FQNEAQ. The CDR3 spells CASSSSLGTGGSSPLHF. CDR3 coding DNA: TGTGCCAGCAGCTCATCCCTCGGGACAGGGGGTAGTTCACCCCTCCACTTT.

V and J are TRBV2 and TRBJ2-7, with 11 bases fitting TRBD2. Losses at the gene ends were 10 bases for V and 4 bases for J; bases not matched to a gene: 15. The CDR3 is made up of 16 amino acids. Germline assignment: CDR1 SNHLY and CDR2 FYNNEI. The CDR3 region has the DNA TGTGCCACCAGGCTGAGCCTAGCGGGGGGTCGGTACGAGCAGTACTTC. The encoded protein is CATRLSLAGGRYEQYF.

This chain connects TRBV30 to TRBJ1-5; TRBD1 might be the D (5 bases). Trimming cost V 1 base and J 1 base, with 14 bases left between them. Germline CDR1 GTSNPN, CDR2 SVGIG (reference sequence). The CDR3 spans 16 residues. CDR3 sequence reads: CAWSEMPGGSNQPQHF. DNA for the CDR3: TGTGCCTGGAGTGAGATGCCGGGGGGGAGCAATCAGCCCCAGCATTTT.

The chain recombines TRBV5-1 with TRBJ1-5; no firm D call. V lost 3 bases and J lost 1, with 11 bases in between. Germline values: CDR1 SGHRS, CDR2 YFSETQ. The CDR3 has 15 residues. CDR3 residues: CASSSKPQSNQPQHF. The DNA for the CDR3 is TGCGCCAGCAGCTCCAAACCACAAAGCAATCAGCCCCAGCATTTT.

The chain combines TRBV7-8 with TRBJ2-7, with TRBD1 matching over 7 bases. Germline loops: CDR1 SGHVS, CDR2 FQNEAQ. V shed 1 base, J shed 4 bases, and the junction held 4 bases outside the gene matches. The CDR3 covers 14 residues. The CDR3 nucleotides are TGTGCCAGCAGCTTAGACAGGGGATTATACGAGCAGTACTTC. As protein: CASSLDRGLYEQYF.

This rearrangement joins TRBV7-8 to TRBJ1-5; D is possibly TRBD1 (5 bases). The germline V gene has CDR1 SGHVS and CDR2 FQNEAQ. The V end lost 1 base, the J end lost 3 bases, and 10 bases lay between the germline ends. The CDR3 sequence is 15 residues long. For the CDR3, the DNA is TGTGCCAGCAGCTTAGGGCAGGGACTCAATCAGCCCCAGCATTTT. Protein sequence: CASSLGQGLNQPQHF.

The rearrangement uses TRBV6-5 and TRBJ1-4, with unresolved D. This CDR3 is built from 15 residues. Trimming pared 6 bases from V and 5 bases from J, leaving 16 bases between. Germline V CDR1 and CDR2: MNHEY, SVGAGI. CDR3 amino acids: CASSPGGKQNEKLFF. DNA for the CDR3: TGTGCCAGCAGCCCTGGCGGCAAACAAAATGAAAAACTGTTTTTT.

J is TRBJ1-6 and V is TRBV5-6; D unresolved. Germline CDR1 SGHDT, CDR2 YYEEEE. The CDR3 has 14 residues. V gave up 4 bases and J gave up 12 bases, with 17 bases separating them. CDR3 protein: CASSRRTPPGPLHF. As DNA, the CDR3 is TGTGCCAGCAGCCGTAGAACACCGCCGGGACCCCTCCACTTT.